Reported below is one TCR beta chain. This sample stems from a study of shared clonotypes between healthy human individuals. Profiling relied on immunoSEQ multiplex PCR, and the TCRdb table lists in-frame clones only, not all of them. Of about 1.4 million clones in the sample, 96% were seen once. The V and J ends lost 5 bases and 7 bases respectively, with 18 bases between them. CDR1 is KGHSH, CDR2 LQKENI, per germline. The CDR3 has 14 amino acids. This clonotype originated in a man aged 30 to 45 in good health. Sequences were obtained from naive CD4+ T cells sorted from blood. The subset denotes: CD45RA+ positively selected. The chain couples TRBV18 to TRBJ2-7; perhaps TRBD1 as D (5 bases). Written as DNA, the CDR3 is TGTGCCAGCTCATCCACAGGAGCTGACGGTGAGCAGTACTTC. Amino acids: CASSSTGADGEQYF.